Below are 3 T cell receptor beta chains sequenced from a single sample in a study of blood T cell repertoires in COVID-19. Clones were read by immunoSEQ multiplex PCR, and TCRdb kept only the in-frame ones, dropping some. The table has about 170,000 clones, about 88% seen once. The sample consisted of peripheral blood. Receptors were obtained from a man aged 55 to 69 with COVID-19, enrolled during active disease.

This clone was observed a single time. The V gene is TRBV7-2, the J gene TRBJ1-1; D unclear. Germline CDR1 and CDR2: SGHTA and FQGNSA. This CDR3 comprises 14 residues. Trimming stripped 1 base from V and 7 bases from J, with 13 bases between. The DNA of the CDR3 is TGTGCCAGCAGCTTAGGCCAGGTGTATGATGAAGCTTTCTTT. The encoded protein is CASSLGQVYDEAFF.

The V gene is TRBV23-1, the J gene TRBJ2-1; D is possibly TRBD2 (5 bases). TRBV23-1 is classed as an ORF, of uncertain function. Trimming pared 0 bases from V and 0 bases from J, leaving 9 bases between. CDR3 length equals 16 residues. The CDR3, as DNA: TGCGCCAGCAGTCAATCTAGCGAGAGCTCCTACAATGAGCAGTTCTTC. Its protein product is CASSQSSESSYNEQFF.

The chain joins TRBV24-1 to TRBJ2-2, with D tentatively TRBD2 (7 bases). CDR3 size: 15 residues. V was trimmed by 6 bases and J by 6 bases, leaving 16 bases between them. Germline assignment: CDR1 KGHDR and CDR2 SFDVKD. The CDR3 is CATSWGRGAAGELFF. The CDR3 nucleotides are TGTGCCACCAGTTGGGGACGGGGGGCGGCCGGGGAGCTGTTTTTT.